This T cell receptor beta chain was recovered during a study of metastatic and nonmetastatic thyroid tumors. Overall study findings and caveats: It was reportedly found that TCR beta diversity was significantly higher in malignant thyroid tumors than in benign nodules, a difference seen in both blood and tumor samples.

Germline V CDR1 and CDR2: DFQATT, SNEGSKA (reference sequence). CDR3 length: 14 amino acids. Losses at the gene ends were 6 bases for V and 2 bases for J; bases not matched to a gene: 4. TCRdb reprocessed the PCR reads using MiXCR. The sample lists roughly 12,000 clones, approximately 33% occurring once. There were no patients who had received any treatment before thyroid surgery. This clone was seen at least ten times. Its antigen remains unknown. This may come from a read error, since a much larger clone is one base off. The same CDR3 can be traced to other DNA sequences in this sample. This TCR derives from a male donor with papillary thyroid cancer or a benign thyroid nodule (not recorded which). Some clones in this sample may be carry-over from other donors' samples. The chain uses TRBV20-1 and TRBJ2-6; 7 bases are shared with TRBD1. Sequencing was carried out using tumor tissue. This CDR3 reads CSAPDRAGANVLTF. Written as DNA, the CDR3 is TGCAGTGCACCCGACAGGGCTGGGGCCAACGTCCTGACTTTC.